Listed here are 28 T cell receptor beta chains from one sample, sequenced in a study of T-cell reconstitution after alpha-beta-depleted transplantation in children. TCRbeta library preparation incorporated unique molecular identifiers. TCRdb reanalysed the PCR reads using MiXCR and keeps one entry per CDR3 protein. The sample holds 350,000 to 500,000 distinct CDR3 sequences, 43% seen once. The sequenced sample was PBMCs, obtained before TCRalphabeta/CD19-depleted stem cell transplant. The receptors were sampled from a girl aged 2 to 9 with aplastic anemia, due to receive a stem cell transplant.

This clonotype was detected ten times or more. This chain joins TRBV5-1 and TRBJ2-7, with 9 bases lining up with TRBD2. Trimming took 2 bases from V and 4 from J; bases not matched to a gene: 7. The germline V gene encodes CDR1 SGHRS and CDR2 YFSETQ. The CDR3 spans 15 residues. CDR3: CASSFGGRARYEQYF. CDR3 in DNA: TGCGCCAGCAGCTTCGGCGGGAGGGCCAGGTACGAGCAGTACTTC.

This clonotype was counted ten times or more. The gene calls are TRBV5-1 and TRBJ1-6, with 8 bases matching TRBD1. The germline V gene encodes CDR1 SGHRS and CDR2 YFSETQ. There are 15 residues in the CDR3. Losses at the gene ends were 0 bases for V and 10 bases for J; bases not matched to a gene: 6. DNA for the CDR3: TGCGCCAGCAGCTTGGTTGCAGGGGGCGAATCACCCCTCCACTTT. Its translation: CASSLVAGGESPLHF. The whole variable domain, filled in from reference TRBV5-1 and TRBJ1-6, reads KAGVTQTPRYLIKTRGQQVTLSCSPISGHRSVSWYQQTPGQGLQFLFEYFSETQRNKGNFPGRFSGRQFSNSRSEMNVSTLELGDSALYLCASSLVAGGESPLHFGNGTRLTVT.

The chain has TRBV28 and TRBJ2-7; D remains unclear. Trimming shortened V by 2 bases and J by 5 bases, and 10 bases separated the two germline ends. Germline CDR1 reads MDHEN; CDR2 reads SYDVKM. This CDR3 is built from 13 residues. The CDR3 DNA sequence: TGTGCCAGCAGTTTAAACGCAAGGGACGAGCAGTACTTC. Protein product: CASSLNARDEQYF. Drawing the rest from reference TRBV28 and TRBJ2-7, the complete variable domain is DVKVTQSSRYLVKRTGEKVFLECVQDMDHENMFWYRQDPGLGLRLIYFSYDVKMKEKGDIPEGYSVSREKKERFSLILESASTNQTSMYLCASSLNARDEQYFGPGTRLTVT.

This clonotype occurred once. One end of the junction varies from germline; a read error may be responsible. The chain carries TRBV5-1 and TRBJ2-7, with 8 bases aligning to TRBD1. CDR3 length: 14 amino acids. Germline-derived CDR1 and CDR2 are SGHRS and YFSETQ. For the CDR3, the DNA is TGCGCTATCAGCCCGACAGGGGAGGTCGGCGAGCAGCACTTC. It is translated as CAISPTGEVGEQHF.

This clonotype has a handful of counts. The chain recombines TRBV5-1 with TRBJ2-7, with a possible D match to TRBD1 (5 bases). The CDR3 spans 15 residues. CDR1 and CDR2 from the germline V gene are SGHRS and YFSETQ. Trimming shortened V by 1 base and J by 5 bases, and 16 bases separated the two germline ends. The CDR3 DNA reads TGCGCCAGCAGCTTGCCTACCCAGGGAAGAAACGAGCAGTACTTC. Its translation is CASSLPTQGRNEQYF.

The chain is built from TRBV6-2 or TRBV6-3 and TRBJ2-4; 10 bases match TRBD1. Germline assignment: CDR1 MNHEY and CDR2 SVGEGT. J was trimmed by 3 bases and V by 5 bases; bases with no gene match: 7. The CDR3 has 16 residues. This CDR3 reads CASSPDRGLVKNIQYF. The CDR3, as DNA: TGTGCCAGCAGTCCAGACAGGGGGCTAGTCAAAAACATTCAGTACTTC.

The chain joins TRBV20-1 to TRBJ2-2, with D possibly being TRBD1 or TRBD2 (5 bases each). The CDR3 length is 12 residues. Trimming shortened V by 3 bases and J by 6 bases, and 8 bases separated the two germline ends. The germline CDR1 and CDR2 sequences are DFQATT and SNEGSKA (reference sequence). The CDR3: CSARGDAGELFF. The CDR3 DNA is TGCAGTGCTAGGGGGGATGCCGGGGAGCTGTTTTTT.

The chain links TRBV20-1 to TRBJ2-1, with D uncertain. The CDR3 extends over 11 amino acids. Trimming removed 3 bases at V and 7 bases at J, with 7 bases between. Germline CDR1 reads DFQATT; CDR2 reads SNEGSKA (reference sequence). The CDR3: CSASLVNEQFF. The CDR3 DNA is TGCAGTGCTAGTTTAGTGAATGAGCAGTTCTTC.

Many counts were recorded for this clonotype. The V call is TRBV12-3 or TRBV12-4, the J call TRBJ1-1, with D perhaps matching TRBD1 (6 bases). V lost 5 bases, J lost 0 bases, and 16 bases lay in between. The CDR3 is 16 amino acids. CDR3 coding DNA: TGTGCCAGCAGTCCTCCATGGGACACCCTGAACACTGAAGCTTTCTTT. Translating it yields CASSPPWDTLNTEAFF.

The chain couples TRBV5-6 to TRBJ2-2; no clear D gene. CDR1 and CDR2 (germline): SGHDT, YYEEEE. The CDR3 is 14 amino acids. Trimming left V 3 bases short and J 3 bases short, with 9 bases between. The CDR3 DNA reads as TGTGCCAGCAGCTCAACTCTCGACACCGGGGAGCTGTTTTTT. The encoded protein is CASSSTLDTGELFF.

For this clonotype: At one end the junction does not follow the germline gene, possibly because of a read error. The chain has TRBV20-1 and TRBJ2-1; 10 bases agree with TRBD1. Germline V lookup: CDR1 DFQATT, CDR2 SNEGSKA (reference sequence). This CDR3 is built from 14 residues. DNA for the CDR3: TGCAGTGCTAGGGGGGACAGGGGATACAATGAGCAGATCTTC. The encoded protein is CSARGDRGYNEQIF.

V and J are TRBV20-1 and TRBJ2-1; 10 bases are a match to TRBD2. In germline, CDR1 is DFQATT, CDR2 SNEGSKA (reference sequence). The CDR3 runs to 16 residues. J lost 1 base, V lost 2 bases, and 5 bases had no gene match. The DNA for the CDR3 is TGCAGTGCTAGAAAAACTAGCGGGATGTCCTACAATGAGCAGTTCTTC. This encodes CSARKTSGMSYNEQFF.

This clonotype has only a few counts. The V gene is TRBV7-3, the J gene TRBJ2-1, with D perhaps matching TRBD1 (5 bases). The ends were cut back, 5 bases at V and 0 bases at J, with 17 bases in the middle. The germline V gene encodes CDR1 SGHTA and CDR2 FQGTGA. There are 17 residues in the CDR3. This CDR3 is CASSRNQGQSSYNEQFF. In DNA form, the CDR3 reads TGTGCCAGCAGCCGGAACCAGGGCCAAAGCTCCTACAATGAGCAGTTCTTC.

The chain couples TRBV5-1 to TRBJ2-1, with 7 bases matching TRBD1. The V gene's germline CDR1 is SGHRS and CDR2 YFSETQ. This CDR3 spans 16 amino acids. The J segment lost 2 bases and the V segment lost 3 bases, leaving 8 bases of the junction unmatched. The CDR3 is CASSSPGQVPYNEQFF. The CDR3 DNA follows: TGCGCCAGCAGCTCGCCAGGACAGGTTCCCTACAATGAGCAGTTCTTC.

This clonotype was recorded many times. This sequence joins TRBV20-1 and TRBJ1-1, with 7 nucleotides matching TRBD1. V dropped 3 bases and J dropped 7; count of bases not matched to a gene: 8. Looked up from germline, CDR1 is DFQATT and CDR2 is SNEGSKA (reference sequence). CDR3 length: 13 amino acids. The CDR3 protein is CSARGWGQLEAFF. CDR3 DNA sequence: TGCAGTGCTAGGGGCTGGGGACAGCTTGAAGCTTTCTTT.

This clonotype has at least ten counts. V is TRBV20-1 and J is TRBJ2-7, with D maybe TRBD2 (6 bases). CDR3 length: 13 amino acids. Germline lookup yields CDR1 DFQATT and CDR2 SNEGSKA (reference sequence). The V gene lost 5 bases and the J gene lost 0 bases, with 11 bases spanning the gap. CDR3 region: CSAVGGFSYEQYF. The CDR3 DNA is TGCAGTGCTGTGGGGGGTTTCTCCTACGAGCAGTACTTC.

The CDR3 here is CASSQGTVYTEAFF. In nucleotides, the CDR3 is TGCGCCAGCAGCCAAGGAACAGTCTACACTGAAGCTTTCTTT. J is TRBJ1-1 and V is TRBV5-1, with D unresolved. Germline lookup yields CDR1 SGHRS and CDR2 YFSETQ. Trimming cost V 4 bases and J 3 bases, with 13 bases left between them. The length of the CDR3 is 14 residues. Combining the CDR3 with reference TRBV5-1 and TRBJ1-1 gives the whole variable domain KAGVTQTPRYLIKTRGQQVTLSCSPISGHRSVSWYQQTPGQGLQFLFEYFSETQRNKGNFPGRFSGRQFSNSRSEMNVSTLELGDSALYLCASSQGTVYTEAFFGQGTRLTVV.

The V and J genes are TRBV5-1 and TRBJ2-5, with D possibly being TRBD1 (7 bases). CDR1 and CDR2 from the germline V gene are SGHRS and YFSETQ. There are 15 residues in the CDR3. V gave up 4 bases and J gave up 3 bases, with 16 bases separating them. CDR3 region: CASSHSRRGEETQYF. CDR3 coding DNA: TGCGCCAGCAGCCATTCGCGCAGGGGGGAAGAGACCCAGTACTTC.

This chain connects TRBV7-6 to TRBJ2-3, with 11 positions matching TRBD2. In germline, CDR1 is SGHVS, CDR2 FNYEAQ. The CDR3 consists of 17 residues. The V and J ends lost 5 bases and 6 bases, in that order; junction bases with no gene match: 13. This chain's CDR3 is CASSPRDASGRTDTQYF. The DNA for the CDR3 is TGTGCCAGCAGCCCACGGGATGCTAGCGGGAGGACGGATACGCAGTATTTT.

This chain joins TRBV6-1 and TRBJ2-5; a possible D gene is TRBD2 (6 bases). The CDR3 consists of 16 residues. Germline CDR1 MNHNS, CDR2 SASEGT. Trimming took 8 bases from V and 2 from J, leaving 21 bases between them. CDR3 amino acids: CASGPQTVAAQETQYF. Written as DNA, the CDR3 is TGTGCCAGCGGCCCTCAGACTGTAGCGGCACAAGAGACCCAGTACTTC.

The V call is TRBV27, the J call TRBJ2-4; D ambiguous. The germline V and J ends were trimmed by 4 bases and 2 bases, with 12 bases remaining between them. The germline V gene encodes CDR1 MNHEY and CDR2 SMNVEV (reference sequence). CDR3 size: 15 residues. The CDR3 region is CASSSSGPTKNIQYF. DNA of the CDR3: TGTGCCAGCAGTTCCTCCGGGCCAACCAAAAACATTCAGTACTTC.

The rearrangement uses TRBV9 and TRBJ2-1, with D possibly being TRBD2 (5 bases). Trimming removed 2 bases at V and 11 bases at J, with 14 bases between. This CDR3 contains 13 residues. Germline CDR1 SGDLS, CDR2 YYNGEE. The CDR3: CASSVDGEQKQFF. Written as DNA, the CDR3 is TGTGCCAGCAGCGTGGACGGGGAGCAAAAGCAGTTCTTC.

The V and J genes are TRBV30 and TRBJ2-7; 9 nucleotides line up with TRBD1. CDR1 is GTSNPN and CDR2 is SVGIG in the germline V gene (reference sequence). Trimming at V came to 3 bases and at J to 2 bases, leaving 5 bases not matched to a gene. CDR3 length: 14 residues. CDR3 nucleotides: TGTGCCTGGAGCGCCGGGACAGGGACCTACGAGCAGTACTTC. It translates to CAWSAGTGTYEQYF.

There are a few counts of this clonotype. The J gene is TRBJ2-3, the V gene TRBV20-1, with TRBD2 identical over 16 bases. The CDR3 has 19 amino acids. The germline gives CDR1 DFQATT, CDR2 SNEGSKA (reference sequence). Losses at the gene ends were 0 bases for V and 3 bases for J; bases not matched to a gene: 9. The CDR3 bases are TGCAGTGCTAGAGATACTGGGACTAGCGGGGGGGATCGAACAGATACGCAGTATTTT. Encoded protein: CSARDTGTSGGDRTDTQYF.

In this sample, this clonotype turned up a few times. The rearrangement joins TRBV7-9 to TRBJ2-3; 11 bases line up with TRBD2. CDR3 length: 17 residues. Germline V gene data show CDR1 as SEHNR and CDR2 as FQNEAQ (reference sequence). V gave up 0 bases and J gave up 4 bases; unmatched junction bases: 6. The CDR3 DNA is TGTGCCAGCAGCTTAGCCCAAGGGACTAGCGGCTCAGATACGCAGTATTTT. It is translated as CASSLAQGTSGSDTQYF.

In its sample, this clonotype was seen a few times. CDR3 amino acids: CSAGTSGNTEAFF. The CDR3 coding sequence is TGCAGTGCCGGGACATCGGGTAACACTGAAGCTTTCTTT. The chain has TRBV20-1 and TRBJ1-1; D might be TRBD1 (6 bases). The CDR3 sequence is 13 residues long. Trimming shortened V by 6 bases and J by 2 bases, and 13 bases separated the two germline ends. Germline lookup yields CDR1 DFQATT and CDR2 SNEGSKA (reference sequence).

The chain joins TRBV5-1 to TRBJ2-1, with D possibly being TRBD2 (6 bases). Trimming pared 4 bases from V and 6 bases from J, leaving 17 bases between. The CDR3 extends over 15 amino acids. From germline, CDR1 is SGHRS and CDR2 YFSETQ. The CDR3 nucleotides are TGCGCCAGCAGCCGCGCGGGAACCCCCGGCAATGAGCAGTTCTTC. Its translation: CASSRAGTPGNEQFF.

This clonotype was counted between two and nine times. The genes are TRBV27 and TRBJ1-1; weak D call: TRBD1 (5 bases). Trimming shortened V by 5 bases and J by 8 bases, and 12 bases separated the two germline ends. The CDR3 has 12 residues. The V gene's germline CDR1 is MNHEY and CDR2 SMNVEV (reference sequence). The CDR3: CASSVPGAEAFF. The CDR3 DNA sequence: TGTGCCAGCAGTGTTCCCGGGGCCGAAGCTTTCTTT.